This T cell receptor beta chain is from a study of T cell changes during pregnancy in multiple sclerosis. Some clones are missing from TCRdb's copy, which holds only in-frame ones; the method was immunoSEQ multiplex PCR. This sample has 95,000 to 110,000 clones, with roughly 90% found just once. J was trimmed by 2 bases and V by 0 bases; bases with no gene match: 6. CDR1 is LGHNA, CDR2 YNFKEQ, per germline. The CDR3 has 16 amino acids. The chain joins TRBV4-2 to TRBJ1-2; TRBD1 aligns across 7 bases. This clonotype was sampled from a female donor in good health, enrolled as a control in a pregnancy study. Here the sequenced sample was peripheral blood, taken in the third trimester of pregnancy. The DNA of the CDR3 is TGTGCCAGCAGCCAAGATGTACAGGGGTTCAACTATGGCTACACCTTC. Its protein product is CASSQDVQGFNYGYTF.